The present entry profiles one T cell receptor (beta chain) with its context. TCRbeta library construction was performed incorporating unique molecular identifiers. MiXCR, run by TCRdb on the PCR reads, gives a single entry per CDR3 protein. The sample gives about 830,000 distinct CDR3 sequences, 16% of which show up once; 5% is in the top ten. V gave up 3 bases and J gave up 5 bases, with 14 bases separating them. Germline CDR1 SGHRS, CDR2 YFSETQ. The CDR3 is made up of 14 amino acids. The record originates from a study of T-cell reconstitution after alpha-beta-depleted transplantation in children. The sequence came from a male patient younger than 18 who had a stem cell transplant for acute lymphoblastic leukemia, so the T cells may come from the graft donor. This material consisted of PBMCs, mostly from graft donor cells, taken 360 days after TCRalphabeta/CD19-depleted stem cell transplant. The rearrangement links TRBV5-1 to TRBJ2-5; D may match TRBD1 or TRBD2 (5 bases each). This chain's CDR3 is CASSSGTLRETQYF. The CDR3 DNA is TGCGCCAGCAGCTCCGGGACCCTTCGGGAGACCCAGTACTTC.